The entry below gives a single T cell receptor (beta chain) sequence along with its context. Its matching antigen is unknown. The data were taken from a study of shared clonotypes between healthy human individuals. Germline assignment: CDR1 SGHAT and CDR2 FQDESV (reference sequence). The CDR3 consists of 15 residues. Trimming stripped 5 bases from V and 1 base from J, with 12 bases between. Notes on the study in general: Shared clonotypes: about 5.3% naive CD4, about 3.3% naive CD8, less than 2.5% memory CD4, about 0.41% memory CD8.

Naivety among CD8 cells was defined by CD45RO negativity and positive CCR7 selection, thereby excluding terminally differentiated effector memory CD45RA+ cells. Using immunoSEQ multiplex PCR, the repertoire was profiled, and TCRdb retains in-frame clones only, with some absent. The table records roughly 2,000,000 clones, 90% to 95% of them present only once. Source material: naive CD8+ T cells from PBMCs. The V gene is TRBV11-1, the J gene TRBJ1-5; D is unresolved. This sequence was found in a man aged 18 to 30 in good health. Some clones in this sample may be carry-over from other donors' samples. The chain's CDR3 is CASSLGSGSNQPQHF. The CDR3 DNA sequence: TGTGCCAGCAGCCTCGGGAGCGGGAGCAATCAGCCCCAGCATTTT.